The 31 T cell receptor beta chains below all came from one sample that was sequenced in a study of neurological immune-mediated disorders. Each CDR3 protein gets one entry after TCRdb re-called the 5' RACE reads with MiXCR. The data contain 40,000 to 50,000 distinct CDR3 sequences, around 10% of them singletons. Sequenced sample: PBMCs. The receptors were gathered from a woman in her thirties or forties with HTLV-1-associated myelopathy (HAM/TSP).

The table lists this clonotype with many counts. V gene TRBV5-1 combines with J gene TRBJ2-5, with 7 bases fitting TRBD2. Germline lookup yields CDR1 SGHRS and CDR2 YFSETQ. The CDR3 is 13 amino acids. With V trimmed by 4 bases and J by 4 bases, 4 bases remained unmatched. The chain's CDR3 is CASSPTSRETQYF. As DNA, the CDR3 is TGCGCCAGCAGCCCGACTAGCAGAGAGACCCAGTACTTC.

The V call is TRBV2, the J call TRBJ2-1; TRBD2 matches at 9 bases. Germline V gene lookup returns CDR1 SNHLY and CDR2 FYNNEI. Trimming at V came to 7 bases and at J to 6 bases, leaving 10 bases not matched to a gene. The CDR3 consists of 15 residues. The CDR3 bases are TGTGCCAGCACCCAAGAGCGGGGGGTGGGCAATGAGCAGTTCTTC. Amino acids: CASTQERGVGNEQFF.

This clonotype occurred many times. This rearrangement joins TRBV12-3 or TRBV12-4 to TRBJ2-3, with D perhaps matching TRBD1 (5 bases). The CDR3 runs 18 residues. V lost 8 bases and J lost 0, with 24 bases in between. In DNA, the CDR3 is TGTGCCAGCGGAGACAGTCCCAGATTAAAAACTAGCACAGATACGCAGTATTTT. As protein: CASGDSPRLKTSTDTQYF.

The genes are TRBV7-6 and TRBJ2-1; 9 bases are shared with TRBD2. Germline values: CDR1 SGHVS, CDR2 FNYEAQ. Unmatched junction bases numbered 11, after V lost 1 base and J lost 4 bases. CDR3 length equals 18 residues. CDR3 DNA sequence: TGTGCCAGCAGCTTAGAGGTCCTTAGCGGGAGCCGTTACAATGAGCAGTTCTTC. Translated: CASSLEVLSGSRYNEQFF.

This clonotype was detected ten times or more. The rearrangement uses TRBV30 and TRBJ1-5; D is uncertain. Germline V lookup: CDR1 GTSNPN, CDR2 SVGIG (reference sequence). The V and J ends lost 0 bases and 0 bases respectively, with 9 bases between them. The CDR3 runs to 15 residues. As DNA, the CDR3 is TGTGCCTGGAGTGTTAAAGATTATAGCAATCAGCCCCAGCATTTT. It specifies CAWSVKDYSNQPQHF.

At least ten counts were recorded for this clonotype. The chain carries TRBV20-1 and TRBJ2-1; D not certain. This CDR3 has 12 amino acids. Germline-derived CDR1 and CDR2 are DFQATT and SNEGSKA (reference sequence). V was shortened by 1 base and J by 6 bases, with 7 bases between the two germline ends. The chain's CDR3 is CSARAKVNEQFF. CDR3 bases: TGCAGTGCTAGAGCCAAAGTCAATGAGCAGTTCTTC.

This clonotype has a count of ten or more. The V and J genes are TRBV3-1 and TRBJ2-3; a possible D gene is TRBD1 (6 bases). Trimming cost V 2 bases and J 6 bases, with 9 bases left between them. CDR3 length equals 13 residues. In germline, CDR1 is LGHDT, CDR2 YNNKEL (reference sequence). The CDR3 sequence: CASSQFTGDTQYF. The CDR3 bases are TGTGCCAGCAGCCAATTTACAGGGGATACGCAGTATTTT.

The chain uses TRBV6-5 and TRBJ2-3; 8 nucleotides align to TRBD2. The CDR3 has 15 residues. After removal of 4 bases from V and 3 bases from J, the junction contained 6 bases not matched to a gene. Germline V CDR1 and CDR2: MNHEY, SVGAGI. CDR3: CASSSRGGWTDTQYF. The CDR3 coding sequence is TGTGCCAGCAGTTCTCGCGGGGGGTGGACAGATACGCAGTATTTT.

Ten or more counts support this clonotype. The chain links TRBV15 to TRBJ2-6, with 10 bases identical to TRBD1. CDR1 LNHNV and CDR2 YYDKDF come from the germline V gene (reference sequence). CDR3 length: 16 amino acids. V gave up 4 bases and J gave up 2 bases; unmatched junction bases: 2. The CDR3 reads CATSKGQGTGANVLTF. The CDR3 DNA is TGTGCCACCAGCAAGGGACAGGGGACTGGGGCCAACGTCCTGACTTTC.

This clonotype was observed many times. The chain uses TRBV12-3 or TRBV12-4 and TRBJ2-2; perhaps TRBD2 as D (6 bases). The V end lost 6 bases, the J end lost 0 bases, and 11 bases lay between the germline ends. This CDR3 is built from 15 residues. The CDR3 region has the DNA TGTGCCAGCAGGATTAGCGGATCGAACACCGGGGAGCTGTTTTTT. Amino acid sequence: CASRISGSNTGELFF.

This clonotype appeared many times. The chain uses TRBV20-1 and TRBJ1-1, with D tentatively TRBD1 (5 bases). The CDR3 runs 16 residues. CDR1 is DFQATT and CDR2 is SNEGSKA in the germline V gene (reference sequence). V was pared by 1 base and J by 4 bases, with 19 bases between. The CDR3 bases are TGCAGTGCTAGAGGGCAGGGCGGGACTTTAGGCACTGAAGCTTTCTTT. Protein: CSARGQGGTLGTEAFF.

This clonotype was seen at least ten times. The J gene is TRBJ2-5, the V gene TRBV20-1, with 11 positions matching TRBD2. The junction had 5 bases not matched to a gene; V was cut back by 0 bases and J by 5 bases. Germline lookup yields CDR1 DFQATT and CDR2 SNEGSKA (reference sequence). This CDR3 comprises 15 residues. The chain's CDR3 is CSARETSGSWETQYF. DNA of the CDR3: TGCAGTGCTAGAGAAACTAGCGGGAGTTGGGAGACCCAGTACTTC.

The chain is built from TRBV6-4 and TRBJ2-1, with a weak D call TRBD1 (5 bases). Germline V gene data show CDR1 as MRHNA and CDR2 as SNTAGT. V was shortened by 2 bases and J by 8 bases, with 13 bases between the two germline ends. The CDR3 loop spans 14 amino acids. CDR3 nucleotide sequence: TGTGCCAGCAGTGACAGGGGCTGGGGTGATGAGCAGTTCTTC. It encodes CASSDRGWGDEQFF.

This clonotype was counted ten times or more. The chain links TRBV6-1 to TRBJ2-1; no clear D gene. Germline V gene data show CDR1 as MNHNS and CDR2 as SASEGT. CDR3 length: 15 amino acids. Trimming took 7 bases from V and 3 from J, leaving 16 bases between them. The CDR3 reads CASTPSETIYNEQFF. The CDR3 nucleotides are TGTGCCAGCACCCCGTCGGAAACCATCTACAATGAGCAGTTCTTC.

This clonotype occurred once. A much more abundant neighbour one base away suggests this may be a read error. The chain combines TRBV6-6 with TRBJ1-1, with D unresolved. The germline gives CDR1 MNHNY, CDR2 SVGAGI (reference sequence). The CDR3 is 15 amino acids. The chain's CDR3 is CSSSYNPRGNTEAFF. CDR3 sequence (DNA): TGTTCCAGCAGTTACAACCCCCGGGGAAACACTGAAGCTTTCTTT.

This clonotype was counted ten times or more. V is TRBV9 and J is TRBJ1-1; D remains ambiguous. From germline, CDR1 is SGDLS and CDR2 YYNGEE. The CDR3 sequence is 15 residues long. The V gene lost 0 bases and the J gene lost 3 bases, with 12 bases spanning the gap. CDR3 amino acids: CASSVDGTFYTEAFF. The CDR3 DNA reads as TGTGCCAGCAGCGTAGATGGCACGTTCTACACTGAAGCTTTCTTT.

This clonotype was detected ten times or more. The V call is TRBV7-2, the J call TRBJ2-7; D is unclear. The CDR3 totals 11 residues. With 1 base removed from V and 7 bases from J, the gap between germline ends came to 5 bases. Germline V gives CDR1 SGHTA, CDR2 FQGNSA. In DNA, the CDR3 is TGTGCCAGCAGCTTAGGAGTTGAGCAGTACTTC. Its translation: CASSLGVEQYF.

This clonotype was counted at least ten times. The chain's CDR3 is CASSLEGGRYYGYTF. CDR3 sequence (DNA): TGTGCCAGCAGCTTAGAGGGGGGACGGTACTATGGCTACACCTTC. The genes are TRBV7-2 and TRBJ1-2, with D perhaps matching TRBD1 (6 bases). From germline, CDR1 is SGHTA and CDR2 FQGNSA. The CDR3 contains 15 residues. V lost 1 base and J 3 bases, leaving 12 bases between the germline ends.

The table lists this clonotype with a few counts. The chain carries TRBV12-3 or TRBV12-4 and TRBJ1-5, with a tentative D call TRBD1 (5 bases). The CDR3 has 12 amino acids. V was shortened by 5 bases and J by 7 bases, with 9 bases between the two germline ends. The CDR3 is CASSGHGQPQHF. DNA for the CDR3: TGTGCCAGCAGTGGACATGGGCAGCCCCAGCATTTT.

This clonotype was found many times. The CDR3 loop reads CASSPYRDEQYF. The CDR3 DNA is TGTGCCAGCAGCCCCTACAGGGACGAGCAGTACTTC. The chain combines TRBV7-8 with TRBJ2-7, with D perhaps TRBD1 (6 bases). Germline V lookup: CDR1 SGHVS, CDR2 FQNEAQ. With 5 bases removed from V and 5 bases from J, the gap between germline ends came to 10 bases. The CDR3 totals 12 residues.

This clonotype was counted many times. This chain links TRBV6-5 with TRBJ1-5; D perhaps matches TRBD1 (5 bases). This CDR3 has 14 residues. V was clipped by 5 bases and J by 7 bases, with 15 bases between them. CDR1 and CDR2 from the germline V gene are MNHEY and SVGAGI. Written as DNA, the CDR3 is TGTGCCAGCAGTCTGCTCCGGGACGGCCAGCCCCAGCATTTT. Its protein is CASSLLRDGQPQHF.

This clonotype was counted ten times or more. The V gene is TRBV5-1, the J gene TRBJ1-1; no reliable D call. This CDR3 has 14 amino acids. Germline V CDR1 and CDR2: SGHRS, YFSETQ. The germline V and J ends were trimmed by 2 bases and 2 bases, with 10 bases remaining between them. CDR3 nucleotide sequence: TGCGCCAGCAGCTTTTTACCCTCTAACACTGAAGCTTTCTTT. Amino acids: CASSFLPSNTEAFF. The complete variable domain, with remaining parts taken from reference TRBV5-1 and TRBJ1-1, reads KAGVTQTPRYLIKTRGQQVTLSCSPISGHRSVSWYQQTPGQGLQFLFEYFSETQRNKGNFPGRFSGRQFSNSRSEMNVSTLELGDSALYLCASSFLPSNTEAFFGQGTRLTVV.

This clonotype was detected many times. V usage is TRBV5-1 and J usage is TRBJ2-3; 13 positions match TRBD2. The germline V gene encodes CDR1 SGHRS and CDR2 YFSETQ. CDR3 length: 15 residues. The junction had 5 bases not matched to a gene; V was cut back by 4 bases and J by 6 bases. The CDR3 is CASSLGTSGDDTQYF. The CDR3 DNA sequence: TGCGCCAGCAGCCTAGGGACTAGCGGGGATGATACGCAGTATTTT.

This clonotype was detected ten times or more. The chain recombines TRBV3-1 with TRBJ2-5; 10 bases are shared with TRBD2. Germline CDR1 is LGHDT and CDR2 is YNNKEL (reference sequence). CDR3 size: 15 residues. After removal of 0 bases from V and 4 bases from J, the junction contained 2 bases not matched to a gene. This chain's CDR3 is CASSQELAGLETQYF. The CDR3 DNA is TGTGCCAGCAGCCAAGAACTAGCGGGGCTAGAGACCCAGTACTTC.

This clonotype was counted at least ten times. The chain employs TRBV27 and TRBJ2-7; perhaps TRBD2 as D (5 bases). Between the trimmed V and J ends, which lost 5 bases and 3 bases, there was a span of 17 bases. CDR1 is MNHEY and CDR2 is SMNVEV in the germline V gene (reference sequence). The CDR3 consists of 15 residues. The CDR3 loop is CASSRGYGSNYEQYF. CDR3 bases: TGTGCCAGCAGTCGCGGGTATGGGAGTAACTACGAGCAGTACTTC.

The CDR3 DNA follows: TGTGCCAGCATGACCAGCGGGTGTGCTAACCATGAGCAGTTCTTC. As protein: CASMTSGCANHEQFF. The chain uses TRBV2 and TRBJ2-1, with D tentatively TRBD2 (6 bases). The V end lost 7 bases, the J end lost 8 bases, and 21 bases lay between the germline ends. Germline CDR1 and CDR2: SNHLY and FYNNEI. The CDR3 has 15 amino acids. Drawing the rest from reference TRBV2 and TRBJ2-1, the complete variable domain is EPEVTQTPSHQVTQMGQEVILRCVPISNHLYFYWYRQILGQKVEFLVSFYNNEISEKSEIFDDQFSVERPDGSNFTLKIRSTKLEDSAMYFCASMTSGCANHEQFFGPGTRLTVL.

This clonotype has at least ten counts. The V gene is TRBV12-3 or TRBV12-4, the J gene TRBJ2-2, with TRBD2 matching 9 bases. The CDR3 totals 15 residues. V shed 7 bases and J 4 bases; nucleotides not matched to a gene: 7. DNA of the CDR3: TGTGCCAGCATCAATAGCGGGGGAACCACCGGGGAGCTGTTTTTT. It encodes CASINSGGTTGELFF.

This clonotype was counted many times. This chain uses TRBV12-3 or TRBV12-4 with TRBJ2-2, with 9 bases that match TRBD1. V was clipped by 4 bases and J by 15 bases; unmatched bases: 9. CDR3 size: 13 residues. CDR3 in amino acids: CASSSTSGQGLFF. The CDR3 DNA follows: TGTGCCAGCAGTTCCACTTCGGGACAGGGTTTGTTTTTT.

This clonotype was seen more than once but under ten times. The chain recombines TRBV12-3 or TRBV12-4 with TRBJ1-2; tentative D call: TRBD1 (5 bases). This CDR3 contains 20 residues. V was clipped by 6 bases and J by 0 bases, with 29 bases between them. In DNA form, the CDR3 reads TGTGCCAGCAGGCTAAGGGAGGGGCGGGTCGGGGTAGGGACTAACTATGGCTACACCTTC. This sequence encodes CASRLREGRVGVGTNYGYTF.

This chain links TRBV7-8 with TRBJ2-7; D uncertain. CDR3 size: 14 residues. The germline V gene has CDR1 SGHVS and CDR2 FQNEAQ. Trimming took off 1 base at V and 4 bases at J, with 11 bases between the two ends. CDR3 residues: CASSLVGRVYEQYF. DNA of the CDR3: TGTGCCAGCAGCTTAGTTGGACGGGTTTACGAGCAGTACTTC.

This clonotype occurred many times. CDR3 amino acids: CASSPGTGLVNQPQHF. The CDR3 bases are TGTGCCAGCAGTCCCGGGACAGGGTTAGTGAATCAGCCCCAGCATTTT. The chain carries TRBV6-1 and TRBJ1-5, with 9 bases lining up with TRBD1. This CDR3 has 16 residues. Trimming at V came to 5 bases and at J to 4 bases, leaving 9 bases not matched to a gene. Germline CDR1 MNHNS, CDR2 SASEGT.